Listed here is a single TCR beta chain. Its antigen is as yet unknown. The sample belongs to a study of tumor-infiltrating lymphocytes in primary liver carcinoma. For the study at large: Patients of both sexes were 30 to 69 years old. Study-wide points: Tumors reached a significantly greater top-250-clone fraction than blood did (p = 0.039).

Reverse transcription of approximately 0.55 ug total RNA with a constant-region primer produced TCR beta cDNA. It was through three nested multiplex PCR rounds of slightly modified ARM-PCR that TCR beta libraries arose. TCRdb re-derived calls from the multiplex PCR reads in MiXCR, one entry per CDR3 protein. Of 120,000 or so distinct CDR3 sequences listed, around 62% are singletons. Co-extraction yielded RNA and DNA from around 20-30 mg of unsorted bulk tissue. Patients carried chronic HBV infection without prior treatment. Sequencing used liver tumor tissue from sampling region 1. Subset here: tumor region T1, superior pole. The receptor was isolated from a woman aged 60-75 years with primary liver carcinoma and hepatitis B virus infection.

CDR3 DNA sequence: TGCGCCAGCAGCTTGACCGGTCACCCCGGGGCAGATACGCAGTATTTT. Encoded protein: CASSLTGHPGADTQYF. The chain has TRBV5-1 and TRBJ2-3; TRBD2 might be the D (5 bases). Trimming stripped 1 base from V and 4 bases from J, with 16 bases between. CDR1 is SGHRS and CDR2 is YFSETQ in the germline V gene. CDR3 length: 16 residues.